This TCR beta chain derives from a study of T cells in Graves' hyperthyroidism and ophthalmopathy. The sample holds many counts of this clonotype. Its antigen is undetermined. Amplified TCR beta CDR3 regions derived from RNA transcripts. First-round RT-PCR with HTBI primers amplified the TCR CDR3 region. Via MiXCR, TCRdb re-called the multiplex PCR reads, giving one row per CDR3 protein. The sample carries 300,000 to 450,000 distinct CDR3 sequences, around a sixth recorded once. Under 3 months was the duration of disease in ophthalmopathy patients, who also had a Clinical Activity Score of at least 3 and a NOSPECS grade of at least 4. Diagnostic assessment was based on clinical symptoms, serum thyroxine and TRAb, thyroid ultrasound and orbital computed tomography. The study, taken as a whole, reports: A 13 V-J model separated ophthalmopathy from stable hyperthyroidism. In blood, most of the thyroid clonotypes expanded above 0.001 were also present.

This CDR3 region has 15 residues. Germline-derived CDR1 and CDR2 are LGHDT and YNNKEL (reference sequence). Trimming shortened V by 6 bases and J by 6 bases, and 15 bases separated the two germline ends. The V and J genes are TRBV3-1 and TRBJ2-6; possible D gene TRBD2, 5 bases. Sequencing was done on a sample of blood. The receptor was isolated from a woman aged 40 to 50 with Graves' ophthalmopathy. CDR3: CASRPTRSEANVLTF. In DNA, the CDR3 is TGTGCCAGCAGACCTACTAGAAGTGAGGCCAACGTCCTGACTTTC.